A selection of T cell receptor beta chains follows, all from one sample in a study of cytomegalovirus exposure and HLA in healthy donors. TCRdb keeps only in-frame clones here, not all; method: immunoSEQ multiplex PCR. The table records 200,000 or so clones, around 88% of them present only once. Sequencing used PBMCs. These receptors were taken from a woman aged 18 to 35 in good health and CMV-seronegative. Each CDR3 is given with its conserved first and last residue. A D gene is named only where the DNA matches it firmly. Not every row has a clone size; where given, it reads once, few, many or a size class.

v_call: TRBV9
j_call: TRBJ2-2
d_call: TRBD1
clone_size: -
cdr3_aa: CASSTRDRGITGELFF
cdr3_nt: TGTGCCAGCAGCACTAGGGACAGGGGGATCACCGGGGAGCTGTTTTTT

v_call: TRBV5-8
j_call: TRBJ1-1
d_call: TRBD1
clone_size: -
cdr3_aa: CASSALQGAGNTEAFF
cdr3_nt: TGTGCCAGCAGCGCACTACAGGGGGCTGGGAACACTGAAGCTTTCTTT

v_call: TRBV9
j_call: TRBJ2-4
d_call: TRBD2
clone_size: -
cdr3_aa: CASSVDPSGTGSVTKNIQYF
cdr3_nt: TGTGCCAGCAGCGTAGACCCTAGCGGGACGGGGAGTGTAACCAAAAACATTCAGTACTTC

v_call: TRBV5-1
j_call: TRBJ2-1
d_call: TRBD2
clone_size: -
cdr3_aa: CASSLGLAGYNEQFF
cdr3_nt: TGCGCCAGCAGCTTGGGACTAGCGGGTTACAATGAGCAGTTCTTC

v_call: TRBV30
j_call: TRBJ2-1
d_call: -
clone_size: -
cdr3_aa: CAWSVGRGRTRSYNEQFF
cdr3_nt: TGTGCCTGGAGTGTGGGCAGGGGCAGGACTAGGTCCTACAATGAGCAGTTCTTC

v_call: TRBV11-2
j_call: TRBJ1-4
d_call: -
clone_size: -
cdr3_aa: CASSKVTGPEKLFF
cdr3_nt: TGTGCCAGCAGCAAGGTGACAGGACCTGAAAAACTGTTTTTT

v_call: TRBV27
j_call: TRBJ2-3
d_call: TRBD2
clone_size: -
cdr3_aa: CASSLHRAGGGTDTQYF
cdr3_nt: TGTGCCAGCAGTTTACATAGAGCGGGAGGGGGCACAGATACGCAGTATTTT

v_call: TRBV30
j_call: TRBJ1-2
d_call: -
clone_size: few
cdr3_aa: CAWGSGRGDYGYTF
cdr3_nt: TGTGCCTGGGGCAGTGGACGGGGTGACTATGGCTACACCTTC

v_call: TRBV10-3
j_call: TRBJ2-3
d_call: TRBD2
clone_size: -
cdr3_aa: CAISDTSGNTDTQYF
cdr3_nt: TGTGCCATCAGTGATACTAGCGGTAACACAGATACGCAGTATTTT

v_call: TRBV5-4
j_call: TRBJ1-2
d_call: -
clone_size: -
cdr3_aa: CASSLARAGYTF
cdr3_nt: TGTGCCAGCAGCTTGGCCAGGGCCGGCTACACCTTC

v_call: TRBV15
j_call: TRBJ1-2
d_call: -
clone_size: -
cdr3_aa: CATSRRDKRDYTF
cdr3_nt: TGTGCCACCAGCAGAAGGGACAAAAGAGATTACACCTTC

v_call: TRBV2
j_call: TRBJ2-3
d_call: -
clone_size: -
cdr3_aa: CASSDVAVITDTQYF
cdr3_nt: TGTGCCAGCAGTGACGTAGCGGTAATTACAGATACGCAGTATTTT

v_call: TRBV27
j_call: TRBJ2-7
d_call: TRBD2
clone_size: -
cdr3_aa: CASSLNIAGGPHEQYF
cdr3_nt: TGTGCCAGCAGTTTGAATATAGCGGGAGGGCCCCACGAGCAGTACTTC

v_call: TRBV18
j_call: TRBJ2-3
d_call: TRBD2
clone_size: once
cdr3_aa: CASSPQGLADTDTQYF
cdr3_nt: TGTGCCAGCTCACCCCAGGGACTAGCGGACACAGATACGCAGTATTTT

v_call: TRBV7-3
j_call: TRBJ2-2
d_call: -
clone_size: -
cdr3_aa: CASSLGGTGELFF
cdr3_nt: TGTGCCAGCAGCTTAGGGGGGACCGGGGAGCTGTTTTTT

v_call: TRBV18
j_call: TRBJ1-1
d_call: -
clone_size: -
cdr3_aa: CASSPGTQNTEAFF
cdr3_nt: TGTGCCAGCTCACCCGGGACACAGAACACTGAAGCTTTCTTT

v_call: TRBV2
j_call: TRBJ2-7
d_call: -
clone_size: -
cdr3_aa: CASKPGGGPYEQYF
cdr3_nt: TGTGCCAGCAAGCCTGGTGGGGGCCCCTACGAGCAGTACTTC

v_call: TRBV6-1
j_call: TRBJ1-2
d_call: TRBD1
clone_size: -
cdr3_aa: CASRPPGQGYGYTF
cdr3_nt: TGTGCCAGCAGGCCCCCGGGACAGGGCTATGGCTACACCTTC

v_call: TRBV6-5
j_call: TRBJ2-7
d_call: -
clone_size: -
cdr3_aa: CASSYGGPAYEQYF
cdr3_nt: TGTGCCAGCAGTTACGGTGGGCCAGCCTACGAGCAGTACTTC

v_call: TRBV9
j_call: TRBJ2-2
d_call: -
clone_size: -
cdr3_aa: CASSVVGGGELFF
cdr3_nt: TGTGCCAGCAGCGTAGTAGGAGGCGGGGAGCTGTTTTTT

v_call: TRBV19
j_call: TRBJ1-5
d_call: -
clone_size: -
cdr3_aa: CAVGEGMSNQPQHF
cdr3_nt: TGTGCCGTTGGGGAGGGTATGAGCAATCAGCCCCAGCATTTT

v_call: TRBV10-2
j_call: TRBJ2-3
d_call: -
clone_size: few
cdr3_aa: CASSQTGDTQYF
cdr3_nt: TGCGCCAGCAGCCAGACAGGAGATACGCAGTATTTT

v_call: TRBV30
j_call: TRBJ2-5
d_call: -
clone_size: -
cdr3_aa: CAWTPSEHFAETQYF
cdr3_nt: TGTGCCTGGACCCCATCCGAGCATTTTGCAGAGACCCAGTACTTC

v_call: TRBV27
j_call: TRBJ2-7
d_call: -
clone_size: -
cdr3_aa: CASSPRRSYEQYF
cdr3_nt: TGTGCCAGCAGTCCCAGGCGATCCTACGAGCAGTACTTC

v_call: TRBV6-4
j_call: TRBJ2-7
d_call: -
clone_size: -
cdr3_aa: CASSAFPSPGYEQYF
cdr3_nt: TGTGCCAGCAGTGCGTTCCCATCTCCAGGGTACGAGCAGTACTTC

v_call: TRBV27
j_call: TRBJ2-3
d_call: -
clone_size: -
cdr3_aa: CASTAGASDTQYF
cdr3_nt: TGTGCCAGCACCGCAGGGGCGTCAGATACGCAGTATTTT

v_call: TRBV5-1
j_call: TRBJ1-3
d_call: -
clone_size: -
cdr3_aa: CASSSLPLKLSSGNTIYF
cdr3_nt: TGCGCCAGCAGCTCCCTTCCCTTAAAGCTGAGCTCTGGAAACACCATATATTTT

v_call: TRBV7-8
j_call: TRBJ2-3
d_call: TRBD2
clone_size: -
cdr3_aa: CASSWTSPTDTQYF
cdr3_nt: TGTGCCAGCAGCTGGACTAGCCCCACAGATACGCAGTATTTT

v_call: TRBV4-3
j_call: TRBJ2-3
d_call: -
clone_size: -
cdr3_aa: CASSQDRVGGGTDTQYF
cdr3_nt: TGCGCCAGCAGCCAAGATCGGGTCGGCGGCGGCACAGATACGCAGTATTTT

v_call: TRBV14
j_call: TRBJ1-2
d_call: TRBD1
clone_size: -
cdr3_aa: CASSPQGQGWNPNYGYTF
cdr3_nt: TGTGCCAGCAGCCCCCAGGGACAGGGGTGGAATCCTAACTATGGCTACACCTTC

v_call: TRBV5-6
j_call: TRBJ1-2
d_call: TRBD1
clone_size: -
cdr3_aa: CASSSKLEGARSYGYTF
cdr3_nt: TGTGCCAGCAGTTCTAAACTAGAGGGGGCGCGTAGCTATGGCTACACCTTC

v_call: TRBV18
j_call: TRBJ2-7
d_call: -
clone_size: few
cdr3_aa: CASSPIATTEQYF
cdr3_nt: TGTGCCAGCTCACCAATAGCGACTACCGAGCAGTACTTC

v_call: TRBV19
j_call: TRBJ2-7
d_call: TRBD2
clone_size: -
cdr3_aa: CASRKSGTSGVTYEQYF
cdr3_nt: TGTGCCAGTAGAAAATCCGGGACTAGCGGGGTTACCTACGAGCAGTACTTC

v_call: TRBV10-3
j_call: TRBJ2-7
d_call: TRBD2
clone_size: -
cdr3_aa: CAIRPKREFSEQYF
cdr3_nt: TGTGCCATCAGACCCAAGCGGGAGTTTTCCGAGCAGTACTTC

v_call: TRBV28
j_call: TRBJ2-7
d_call: TRBD2
clone_size: once
cdr3_aa: CASSFVAGVTEQYF
cdr3_nt: TGTGCCAGCAGTTTCGTTGCGGGGGTTACCGAGCAGTACTTC

v_call: TRBV6-5
j_call: TRBJ2-5
d_call: TRBD1
clone_size: -
cdr3_aa: CASRRQGLETQYF
cdr3_nt: TGTGCCAGCAGACGACAGGGGCTAGAGACCCAGTACTTC

v_call: TRBV5-1
j_call: TRBJ1-1
d_call: -
clone_size: -
cdr3_aa: CASSVDRPTTEAFF
cdr3_nt: TGCGCCAGCAGCGTGGACAGACCTACAACTGAAGCTTTCTTT

v_call: TRBV27
j_call: TRBJ1-2
d_call: -
clone_size: once
cdr3_aa: CASSFNPAPDGYTF
cdr3_nt: TGTGCCAGCAGTTTTAATCCCGCCCCGGATGGCTACACCTTC

v_call: TRBV28
j_call: TRBJ1-5
d_call: TRBD1
clone_size: -
cdr3_aa: CASSLSLQGDRPQHF
cdr3_nt: TGTGCCAGCAGTTTATCGCTGCAGGGGGATCGGCCCCAGCATTTT

v_call: TRBV7-8
j_call: TRBJ2-7
d_call: TRBD1
clone_size: -
cdr3_aa: CASSSGQVTYEQYF
cdr3_nt: TGTGCCAGCAGCTCGGGACAGGTAACCTACGAGCAGTACTTC

v_call: TRBV6-1
j_call: TRBJ2-1
d_call: TRBD2
clone_size: -
cdr3_aa: CASRSGTSTTEQFF
cdr3_nt: TGTGCCAGCAGATCCGGGACTAGCACGACTGAGCAGTTCTTC

v_call: TRBV4-1
j_call: TRBJ2-3
d_call: TRBD1
clone_size: -
cdr3_aa: CASSQEPQGARGTQYF
cdr3_nt: TGCGCCAGCAGCCAAGAACCCCAGGGGGCGCGAGGTACGCAGTATTTT

v_call: TRBV7-8
j_call: TRBJ1-1
d_call: TRBD1
clone_size: once
cdr3_aa: CASSGGQGNTEAFF
cdr3_nt: TGTGCCAGCAGCGGGGGACAGGGGAACACTGAAGCTTTCTTT

v_call: TRBV2
j_call: TRBJ1-1
d_call: -
clone_size: -
cdr3_aa: CASSRTDKKVNTEAFF
cdr3_nt: TGTGCCAGCAGTAGGACAGACAAAAAGGTGAACACTGAAGCTTTCTTT

v_call: TRBV7-2
j_call: TRBJ2-7
d_call: TRBD1
clone_size: -
cdr3_aa: CASSLYPVGQGSLYEQYF
cdr3_nt: TGTGCCAGCAGCTTATACCCTGTGGGACAGGGTAGCCTCTACGAGCAGTACTTC

v_call: TRBV28
j_call: TRBJ2-1
d_call: -
clone_size: -
cdr3_aa: CASSPLADFNEQFF
cdr3_nt: TGTGCCAGCAGTCCTCTCGCGGACTTCAATGAGCAGTTCTTC

v_call: TRBV5-4
j_call: TRBJ2-2
d_call: TRBD2
clone_size: -
cdr3_aa: CASSLELAGGGGELFF
cdr3_nt: TGTGCCAGCAGCTTGGAACTAGCGGGAGGTGGTGGGGAGCTGTTTTTT

v_call: TRBV14
j_call: TRBJ1-4
d_call: -
clone_size: -
cdr3_aa: CASSQGGREKLFF
cdr3_nt: TGTGCCAGCAGCCAAGGGGGCCGAGAAAAACTGTTTTTT

v_call: TRBV11-2
j_call: TRBJ2-7
d_call: -
clone_size: -
cdr3_aa: CASSFAGPRYEQYF
cdr3_nt: TGTGCCAGCAGCTTTGCCGGTCCTCGCTACGAGCAGTACTTC

v_call: TRBV9
j_call: TRBJ2-1
d_call: -
clone_size: -
cdr3_aa: CASSDSLSPEQFF
cdr3_nt: TGTGCCAGCAGCGACTCCCTGAGCCCTGAGCAGTTCTTC

v_call: TRBV27
j_call: TRBJ1-1
d_call: TRBD1
clone_size: -
cdr3_aa: CASSFLHRGNTEAFF
cdr3_nt: TGTGCCAGCAGTTTCCTACACAGGGGTAACACTGAAGCTTTCTTT

v_call: TRBV4-1
j_call: TRBJ2-7
d_call: TRBD1
clone_size: -
cdr3_aa: CASSHPGQETYEQYF
cdr3_nt: TGCGCCAGCAGCCACCCGGGACAGGAGACCTACGAGCAGTACTTC

v_call: TRBV2
j_call: TRBJ2-4
d_call: -
clone_size: -
cdr3_aa: CASSVETAKNIQYF
cdr3_nt: TGTGCCAGCAGTGTCGAGACAGCTAAAAACATTCAGTACTTC

v_call: TRBV7-9
j_call: TRBJ2-7
d_call: -
clone_size: -
cdr3_aa: CASSLSENYYEQYF
cdr3_nt: TGTGCCAGCAGCCTCTCCGAAAACTACTACGAGCAGTACTTC

v_call: TRBV10-2
j_call: TRBJ2-1
d_call: TRBD2
clone_size: -
cdr3_aa: CASSDNAREGLYDEQFF
cdr3_nt: TGCGCCAGCAGTGATAATGCGCGGGAGGGCCTATACGATGAGCAGTTCTTC

v_call: TRBV9
j_call: TRBJ1-2
d_call: -
clone_size: -
cdr3_aa: CASSPSQGFRYGYTF
cdr3_nt: TGTGCCAGCAGCCCCAGTCAGGGGTTCCGCTATGGCTACACCTTC